This T cell receptor beta chain was identified during a study of T cells in Graves' hyperthyroidism and ophthalmopathy. No progression to ophthalmopathy during 18 months of follow-up defined stable disease. Hyperthyroidism in the patients, aged 18 to 65, was newly diagnosed and under 2 months in duration. Any patient presenting with uncontrolled infection, other autoimmune disease, pregnancy or lactation was left out. Diagnoses used clinical symptoms, serum thyroxine and TRAb, thyroid ultrasound and orbital computed tomography. This CDR3 region has 15 residues. Germline CDR1 is ENHRY and CDR2 is SYGVKD. With 3 bases removed from V and 1 base from J, the gap between germline ends came to 12 bases. Using RNA transcripts as the source, TCR beta CDR3 regions were amplified. A set of HTBI primers served as the primers for a first-round RT-PCR of the TCR CDR3. MiXCR, applied by TCRdb to the multiplex PCR reads, yields one record per CDR3 protein. This sample has 45,000 to 55,000 distinct CDR3 sequences, with 45% to 65% found just once.

The chain is built from TRBV10-3 and TRBJ1-1, with D maybe TRBD1 (6 bases). The receptor was derived from a man aged 18 to 30 with Graves' hyperthyroidism. The sample comprised peripheral blood or thyroid tissue (not recorded which). The CDR3: CAISDWGQKNTEAFF. In nucleotides, the CDR3 is TGTGCCATCAGTGATTGGGGGCAGAAGAACACTGAAGCTTTCTTT.